Detailed here is one T cell receptor beta chain. The antigen this receptor binds is unknown. The record has no base qualities; no much larger clone is one base away. The germline V gene supplies CDR1 KGHSH and CDR2 LQKENI. The trim is 2 bases for V and 0 bases for J, with a gap of 13 bases between the germline ends. The CDR3 runs 16 residues from the cysteine to the phenylalanine. Only the CDR3 DNA stays, 48 bases, in frame from base 1. To prepare the library, the immunoSEQ multiplex PCR assay was applied. TCRdb holds this immuneACCESS table with in-frame rearrangements only. Some clones are missing; in checked studies, unresolved V genes explain under half, and the rest has no known cause. The sample records under 30,000 clones, 80% to 90% of which are singletons. Under 1.4% of the sample comes from the top ten. This entry belongs to a study of T cell changes during pregnancy in multiple sclerosis (dated by TCRdb to about 2019). Describing the broader study: The study examined how the T cell repertoire changed over the course of pregnancy in women with multiple sclerosis.

The receptor was derived from a female donor in good health, enrolled as a control in a pregnancy study. Sequenced material: CD4+ T cells from peripheral blood mononuclear cells, taken in the first trimester of pregnancy. The V and J genes are TRBV18 and TRBJ1-1; the D gene is unclear. The CDR3 protein: CASSPSERKMNTEAFF. The DNA reads as follows: TGTGCCAGCTCACCAAGCGAGCGCAAGATGAACACTGAAGCTTTCTTT.